This TCR beta chain was obtained from a study of tumor and adjacent non-tumor tissue in lung cancer. Findings and caveats of the study: Compared with tumor, normal lung showed significantly lower TCR diversity.

V lost 2 bases to trimming and J lost 1 base, with 14 bases between them. Germline loops: CDR1 GTSNPN, CDR2 SVGIG (reference sequence). CDR3 length equals 15 residues. A modified ARM-PCR protocol with three rounds of nested PCR amplified TCRbeta. Each CDR3 protein gets one entry after TCRdb re-called the multiplex PCR reads with MiXCR. The sample consists of 75,000 to 95,000 distinct CDR3 sequences, 65% to 75% of them appearing once. As concerns this clonotype: Its antigen is still unknown.

The template was RNA from unsorted bulk tissue. Between August and November 2014, newly diagnosed, chemotherapy-naive lung cancer patients underwent thoracic surgery in China. The chain combines TRBV30 with TRBJ1-1; D not certain. The TCR comes from a man aged 60 to 75 with non-small cell lung cancer. The sequenced sample consisted of lung tumor tissue. For the CDR3, the DNA is TGTGCCTGGAGTTCTGACGACAAGGGGAACACTGAAGCTTTCTTT. Amino acid sequence: CAWSSDDKGNTEAFF.